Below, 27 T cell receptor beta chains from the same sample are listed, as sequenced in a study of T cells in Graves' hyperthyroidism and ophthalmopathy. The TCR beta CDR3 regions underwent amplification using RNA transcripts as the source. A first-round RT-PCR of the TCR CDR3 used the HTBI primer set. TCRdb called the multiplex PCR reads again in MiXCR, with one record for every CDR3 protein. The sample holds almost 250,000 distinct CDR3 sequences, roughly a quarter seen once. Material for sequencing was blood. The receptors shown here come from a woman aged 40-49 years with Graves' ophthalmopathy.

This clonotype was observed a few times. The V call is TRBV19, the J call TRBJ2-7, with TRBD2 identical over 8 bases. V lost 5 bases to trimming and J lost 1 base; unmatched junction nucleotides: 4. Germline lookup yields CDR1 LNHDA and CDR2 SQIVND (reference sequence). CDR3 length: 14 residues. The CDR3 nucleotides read TGTGCCAGTAGTTTACTAGCGGAGTCCTACGAGCAGTACTTC. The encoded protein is CASSLLAESYEQYF.

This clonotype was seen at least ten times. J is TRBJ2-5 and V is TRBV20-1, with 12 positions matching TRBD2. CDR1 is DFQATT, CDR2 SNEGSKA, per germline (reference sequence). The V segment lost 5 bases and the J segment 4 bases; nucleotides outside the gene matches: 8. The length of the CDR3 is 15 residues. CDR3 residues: CSAGLAGGSGETQYF. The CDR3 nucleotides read TGCAGTGCTGGGCTAGCGGGAGGGTCCGGAGAGACCCAGTACTTC.

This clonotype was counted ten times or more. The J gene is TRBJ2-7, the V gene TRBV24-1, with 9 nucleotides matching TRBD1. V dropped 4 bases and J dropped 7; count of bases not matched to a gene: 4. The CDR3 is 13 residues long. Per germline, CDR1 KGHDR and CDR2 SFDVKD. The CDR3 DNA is TGTGCCACCAGTGAGGGGGACAGGGAAGAGCAGTACTTC. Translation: CATSEGDREEQYF.

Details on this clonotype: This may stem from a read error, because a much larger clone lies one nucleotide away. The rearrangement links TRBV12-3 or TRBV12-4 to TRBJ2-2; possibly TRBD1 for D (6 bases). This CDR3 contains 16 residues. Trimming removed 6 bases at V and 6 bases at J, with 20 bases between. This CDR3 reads CASSYPNRVSSGELFF. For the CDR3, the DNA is TGTGCCAGCAGCTATCCCAACAGGGTTTCTTCCGGGGAGCTGTTTTTT.

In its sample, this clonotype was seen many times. CDR3 sequence: CSVVVGETQYF. The CDR3 nucleotides are TGCAGCGTTGTGGTCGGTGAGACCCAGTACTTC. V and J are TRBV29-1 and TRBJ2-5; no firm D call. The CDR3 is 11 amino acids. Germline V gives CDR1 SQVTM, CDR2 ANQGSEA. Trimming pared 4 bases from V and 5 bases from J, leaving 8 bases between.

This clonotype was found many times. The CDR3 DNA is TGCGCCAGCAGCTTGGAGGAGGCCAAGAGCTCCTACGAGCAGTACTTC. Its protein product is CASSLEEAKSSYEQYF. This chain connects TRBV5-1 to TRBJ2-7; TRBD2 might be the D (5 bases). Germline values: CDR1 SGHRS, CDR2 YFSETQ. V shed 0 bases and J shed 0 bases, with 13 bases lying between them. The length of the CDR3 is 16 residues.

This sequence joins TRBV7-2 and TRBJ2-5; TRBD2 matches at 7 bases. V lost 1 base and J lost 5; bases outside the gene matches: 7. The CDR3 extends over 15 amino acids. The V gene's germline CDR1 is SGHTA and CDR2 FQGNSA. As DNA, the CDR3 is TGTGCCAGCAGCTTAGGAGGGAGGGCCGAGGAGACCCAGTACTTC. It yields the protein CASSLGGRAEETQYF.

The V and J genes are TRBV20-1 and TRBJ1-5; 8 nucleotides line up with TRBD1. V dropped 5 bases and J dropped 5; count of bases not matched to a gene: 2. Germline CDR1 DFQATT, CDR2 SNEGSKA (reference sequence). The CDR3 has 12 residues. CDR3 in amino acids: CSAQGADQPQHF. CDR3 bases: TGCAGTGCTCAGGGGGCTGATCAGCCCCAGCATTTT.

This CDR3 reads CASSLRSRGYEQYF. CDR3 sequence (DNA): TGTGCCAGCAGTTTGAGGTCACGAGGGTACGAGCAGTACTTC. The chain joins TRBV27 to TRBJ2-7; maybe TRBD2 (5 bases). The V gene lost 3 bases and the J gene lost 4 bases, with 13 bases spanning the gap. Germline V gives CDR1 MNHEY, CDR2 SMNVEV (reference sequence). The CDR3 sequence is 14 residues long.

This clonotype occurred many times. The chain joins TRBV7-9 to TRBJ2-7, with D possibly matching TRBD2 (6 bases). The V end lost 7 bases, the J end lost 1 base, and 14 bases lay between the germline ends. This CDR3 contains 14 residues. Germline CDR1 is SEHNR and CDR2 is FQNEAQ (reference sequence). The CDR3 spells CASTSGRRSYEQYF. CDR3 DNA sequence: TGTGCCAGCACAAGCGGGCGGAGATCCTACGAGCAGTACTTC.

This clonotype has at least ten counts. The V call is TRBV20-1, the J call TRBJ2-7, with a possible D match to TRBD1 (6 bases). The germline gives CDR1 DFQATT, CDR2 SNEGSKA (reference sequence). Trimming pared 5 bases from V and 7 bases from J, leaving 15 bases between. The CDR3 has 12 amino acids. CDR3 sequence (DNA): TGCAGTGCTCAGGGCAACAGGGTTGAGCAGTACTTC. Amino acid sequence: CSAQGNRVEQYF.

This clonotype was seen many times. The chain's CDR3 is CSASRGMGKPQHF. CDR3 nucleotide sequence: TGCAGTGCTAGTAGGGGGATGGGAAAGCCCCAGCATTTT. The chain carries TRBV20-1 and TRBJ1-5, with D maybe TRBD1 (6 bases). CDR3 size: 13 residues. Trimming removed 3 bases at V and 8 bases at J, with 14 bases between. Germline V gives CDR1 DFQATT, CDR2 SNEGSKA (reference sequence).

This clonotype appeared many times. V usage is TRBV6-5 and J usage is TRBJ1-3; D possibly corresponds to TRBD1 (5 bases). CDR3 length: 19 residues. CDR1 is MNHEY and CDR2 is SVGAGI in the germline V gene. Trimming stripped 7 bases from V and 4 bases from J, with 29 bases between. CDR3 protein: CASTPYRDLILQHGNTIYF. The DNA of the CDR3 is TGTGCCAGCACCCCCTACCGGGACTTAATCCTTCAACACGGAAACACCATATATTTT.

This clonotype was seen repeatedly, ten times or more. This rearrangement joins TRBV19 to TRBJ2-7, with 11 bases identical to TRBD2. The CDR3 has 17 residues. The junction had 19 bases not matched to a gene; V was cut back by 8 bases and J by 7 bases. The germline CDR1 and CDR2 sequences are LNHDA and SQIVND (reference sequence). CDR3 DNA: TGTGCCAGTTCCGACTCTAGCGGGGGGTCGGGATCGGGTGAGCAGTACTTC. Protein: CASSDSSGGSGSGEQYF.

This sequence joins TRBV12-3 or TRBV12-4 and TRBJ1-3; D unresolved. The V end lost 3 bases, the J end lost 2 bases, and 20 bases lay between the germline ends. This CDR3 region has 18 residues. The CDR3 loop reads CASSFSPDEQAAGNTIYF. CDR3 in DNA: TGTGCCAGCAGTTTCTCCCCTGACGAGCAGGCGGCTGGAAACACCATATATTTT.

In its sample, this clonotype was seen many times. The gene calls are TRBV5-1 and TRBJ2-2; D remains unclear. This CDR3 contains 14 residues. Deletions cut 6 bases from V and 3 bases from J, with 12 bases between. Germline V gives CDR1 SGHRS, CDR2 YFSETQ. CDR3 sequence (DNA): TGCGCCAGCACCCCTCTGGATGACACCGGGGAGCTGTTTTTT. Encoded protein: CASTPLDDTGELFF.

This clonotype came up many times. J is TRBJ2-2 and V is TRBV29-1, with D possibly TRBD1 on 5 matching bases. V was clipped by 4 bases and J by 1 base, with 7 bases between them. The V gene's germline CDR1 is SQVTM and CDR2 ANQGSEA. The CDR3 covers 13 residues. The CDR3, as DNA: TGCAGCGTTGGGACACAGAACACCGGGGAGCTGTTTTTT. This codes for CSVGTQNTGELFF.

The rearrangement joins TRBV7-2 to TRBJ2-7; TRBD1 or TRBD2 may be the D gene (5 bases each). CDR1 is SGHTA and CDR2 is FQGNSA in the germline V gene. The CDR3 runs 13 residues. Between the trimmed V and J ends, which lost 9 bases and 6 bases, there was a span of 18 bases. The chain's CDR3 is CASSLIRGGEQYF. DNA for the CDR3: TGTGCCAGTAGTCTCATACGGGGCGGCGAGCAGTACTTC.

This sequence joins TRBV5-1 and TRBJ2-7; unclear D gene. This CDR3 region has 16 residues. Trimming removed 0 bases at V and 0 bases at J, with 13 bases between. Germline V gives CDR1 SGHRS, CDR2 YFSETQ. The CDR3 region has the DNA TGCGCCAGCAGCTTGGCCTCTGTTTCTAGCTCCTACGAGCAGTACTTC. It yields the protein CASSLASVSSSYEQYF. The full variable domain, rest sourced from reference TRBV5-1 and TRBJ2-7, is KAGVTQTPRYLIKTRGQQVTLSCSPISGHRSVSWYQQTPGQGLQFLFEYFSETQRNKGNFPGRFSGRQFSNSRSEMNVSTLELGDSALYLCASSLASVSSSYEQYFGPGTRLTVT.

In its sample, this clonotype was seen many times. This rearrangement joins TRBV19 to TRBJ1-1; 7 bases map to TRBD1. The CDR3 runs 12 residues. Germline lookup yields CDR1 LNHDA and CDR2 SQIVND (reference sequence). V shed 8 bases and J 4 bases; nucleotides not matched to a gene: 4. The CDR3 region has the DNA TGTGCCAGTGGCCCAGGGGGCACTGAAGCTTTCTTT. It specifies CASGPGGTEAFF.

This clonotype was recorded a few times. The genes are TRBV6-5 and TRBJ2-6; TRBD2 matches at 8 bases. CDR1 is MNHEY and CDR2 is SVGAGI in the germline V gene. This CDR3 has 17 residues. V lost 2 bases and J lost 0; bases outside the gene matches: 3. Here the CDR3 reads CASSYQRGISGANVLTF. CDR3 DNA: TGTGCCAGCAGTTACCAGCGGGGGATCTCTGGGGCCAACGTCCTGACTTTC.

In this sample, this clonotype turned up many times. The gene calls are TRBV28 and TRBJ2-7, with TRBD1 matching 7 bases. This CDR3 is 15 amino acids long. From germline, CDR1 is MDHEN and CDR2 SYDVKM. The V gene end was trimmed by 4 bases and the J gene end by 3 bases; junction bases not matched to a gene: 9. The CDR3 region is CASSSAYRGIYEQYF. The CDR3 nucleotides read TGTGCCAGCAGTTCCGCCTACAGGGGCATCTACGAGCAGTACTTC.

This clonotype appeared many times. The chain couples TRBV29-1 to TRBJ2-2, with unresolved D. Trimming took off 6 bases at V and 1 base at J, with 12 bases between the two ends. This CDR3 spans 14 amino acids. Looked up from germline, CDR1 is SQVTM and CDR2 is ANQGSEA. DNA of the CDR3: TGCAGCGTCGAACCTATAGGGAACACCGGGGAGCTGTTTTTT. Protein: CSVEPIGNTGELFF.

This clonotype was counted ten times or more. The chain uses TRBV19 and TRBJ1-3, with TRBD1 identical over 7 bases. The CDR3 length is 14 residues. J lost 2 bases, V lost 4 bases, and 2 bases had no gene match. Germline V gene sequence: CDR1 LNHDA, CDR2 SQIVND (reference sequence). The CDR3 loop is CASSKGTAGNTIYF. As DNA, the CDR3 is TGTGCCAGTAGTAAAGGGACAGCTGGAAACACCATATATTTT.

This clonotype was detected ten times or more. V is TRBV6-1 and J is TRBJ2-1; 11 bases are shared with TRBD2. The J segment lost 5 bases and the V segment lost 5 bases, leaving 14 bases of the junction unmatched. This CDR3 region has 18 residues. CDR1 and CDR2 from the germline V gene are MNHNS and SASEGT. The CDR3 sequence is CASSKILQGLAANNEQFF. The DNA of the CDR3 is TGTGCCAGCAGTAAAATACTACAGGGACTAGCGGCGAACAATGAGCAGTTCTTC.

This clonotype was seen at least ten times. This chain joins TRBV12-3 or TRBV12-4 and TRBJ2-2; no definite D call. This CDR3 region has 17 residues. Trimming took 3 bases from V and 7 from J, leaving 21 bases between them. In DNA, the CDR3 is TGTGCCAGCAGTTTTAGCCAGTGGGCCCTTTCCAGCGGGGAGCTGTTTTTT. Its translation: CASSFSQWALSSGELFF.

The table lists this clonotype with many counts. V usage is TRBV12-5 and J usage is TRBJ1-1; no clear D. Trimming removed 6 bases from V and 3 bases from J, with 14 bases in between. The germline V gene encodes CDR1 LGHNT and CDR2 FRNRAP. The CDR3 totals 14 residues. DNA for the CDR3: TGTGCTAGTGGCCTGACGCTTTCGGACACTGAAGCTTTCTTT. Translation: CASGLTLSDTEAFF. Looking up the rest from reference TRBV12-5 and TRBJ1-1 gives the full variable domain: DARVTQTPRHKVTEMGQEVTMRCQPILGHNTVFWYRQTMMQGLELLAYFRNRAPLDDSGMPKDRFSAEMPDATLATLKIQPSEPRDSAVYFCASGLTLSDTEAFFGQGTRLTVV.